This TCR beta chain was captured by sequencing in a study of a mutant IDH1 vaccine in newly diagnosed glioma. V lost 11 bases, J lost 11 bases, and 9 bases stayed unmatched. CDR3 length: 12 residues. Germline CDR1 and CDR2: MDHEN and SYDVKM. As to time point: week 11, during vaccination. Doses of 300 ug of mutant IDH1 20-mer peptide were given with topical imiquimod. Study-level results: Pseudoprogression apparently tracked independently of changes in top peripheral T cell clonotypes.

Note on this clone: Its antigen is still unknown.

The data were produced by immunoSEQ multiplex PCR, yet TCRdb's version contains in-frame clones alone and is incomplete. Of around 25,000 clones in the sample, over 65% were seen once. The TCR was taken from a woman aged 18-29 years with glioma. The starting material was PBMCs, obtained from a glioma patient whose treatment included an IDH1 peptide vaccine. V and J are TRBV28 and TRBJ2-1; 10 positions agree with TRBD2. The CDR3 loop reads CASGGTSAQQFF. The CDR3 DNA follows: TGTGCCTCCGGGGGGACTAGCGCCCAGCAGTTCTTC.